This T cell receptor (beta chain) was found in a study of CD8+ T cells in alopecia areata. RNA was extracted and reverse transcribed into cDNA as the sequencing template. Libraries were prepared by immunoSEQ multiplex PCR; TCRdb keeps only in-frame clonotypes and omits some of them. The sample lists 150,000 or so clones, about 72% occurring once. Trimming removed 2 bases at V and 2 bases at J, with 18 bases between. The CDR3 sequence is 17 residues long. Germline CDR1 reads LGHNA; CDR2 reads YNFKEQ. CD4+ and CD8+ T cells were sorted from PBMCs. For this clone: What it recognizes is unknown.

Findings and limits, study-wide: With patients, TCR sharing proved less clear than in mice, a difference possibly related to HLA.

The J gene is TRBJ1-2, the V gene TRBV4-2; D ambiguous. This TCR came from a human donor with alopecia areata. Sample: CD8+ T cells sorted from blood, taken at week 0. CDR3 nucleotide sequence: TGTGCCAGCAGCCAAAGTCGGGAACGGGCATCCAACTATGGCTACACCTTC. Its protein is CASSQSRERASNYGYTF.